This T cell receptor beta chain stems from a study of shared clonotypes between healthy human individuals. Some clones are missing from TCRdb's copy, which holds only in-frame ones; the method was immunoSEQ multiplex PCR. Altogether approximately 810,000 clones are present, more than 85% being singletons, with the ten largest covering less than 25%. It was CD45RO-negative cells, positively selected for CCR7, that made up naive CD8 cells, with terminally differentiated effector memory CD45RA+ cells excluded. General study findings and limits: Non-shared clonotypes had lower generation probabilities than clonotypes shared by all four sorted-subset donors. Sequencing depth was expected to influence donor clonotype sharing.

Trimming at V came to 3 bases and at J to 4 bases, leaving 6 bases not matched to a gene. CDR1 and CDR2 from the germline V gene are SGDLS and YYNGEE. The CDR3 length is 15 residues. Comments on this clone: Its cognate antigen is unknown.

The chain is built from TRBV9 and TRBJ2-2; 7 bases agree with TRBD1. This TCR derives from a man aged 25-40 years in good health. Specimen: naive CD8+ T cells sorted from blood. CDR3 residues: CASSGIRDSTGELFF. The CDR3 nucleotides are TGTGCCAGCAGCGGCATCCGGGACAGCACCGGGGAGCTGTTTTTT.